This T cell receptor beta chain was retrieved from a study of OX40 agonist ivuxolimab in advanced cancers. Study results and limitations: CD8+ T cells were the subset that, on average, had more expanded clones than CD4+.

The CDR3 consists of 15 residues. The V and J ends lost 2 bases and 0 bases respectively, with 10 bases between them. CDR1 is MNHEY, CDR2 SVGAGI, per germline. Here immunoSEQ multiplex PCR was the method, and the copy in TCRdb shows in-frame clones only, minus some. The data hold 49,000 or so clones, with roughly nine tenths observed a single time. Patients with a history of autoimmune disease or on systemic immunosuppression were excluded. In the case of this clone: Its cognate antigen is unknown.

V is TRBV6-5 and J is TRBJ1-2; D is possibly TRBD1 (5 bases). Sequencing was performed on CD4+ or CD8+ T cells sorted from blood, taken in a trial of the OX40 agonist ivuxolimab. This receptor was taken from an adult with an advanced solid tumor such as melanoma, head and neck, liver or kidney cancer. CDR3 sequence (DNA): TGTGCCAGCAGTTACGGGGCAGGGACTAACTATGGCTACACCTTC. The encoded protein is CASSYGAGTNYGYTF.